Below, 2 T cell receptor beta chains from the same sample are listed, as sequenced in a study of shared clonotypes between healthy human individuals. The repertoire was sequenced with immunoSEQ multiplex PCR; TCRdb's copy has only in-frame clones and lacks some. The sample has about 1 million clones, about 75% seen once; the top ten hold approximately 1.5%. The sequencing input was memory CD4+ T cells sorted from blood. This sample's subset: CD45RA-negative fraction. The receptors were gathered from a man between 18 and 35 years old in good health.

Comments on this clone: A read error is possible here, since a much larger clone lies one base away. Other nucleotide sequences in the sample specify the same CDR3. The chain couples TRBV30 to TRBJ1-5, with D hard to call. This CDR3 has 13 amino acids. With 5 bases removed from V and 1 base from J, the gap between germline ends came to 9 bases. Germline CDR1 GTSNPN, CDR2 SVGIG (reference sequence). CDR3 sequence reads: CAWGGQSNQPQHF. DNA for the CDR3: TGTGCCTGGGGAGGGCAGAGCAATCAGCCCCAGCATTTT.

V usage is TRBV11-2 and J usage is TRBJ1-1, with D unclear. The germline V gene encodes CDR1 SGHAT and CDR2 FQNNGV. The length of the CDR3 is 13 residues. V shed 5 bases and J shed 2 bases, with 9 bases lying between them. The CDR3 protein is CASSLASNTEAFF. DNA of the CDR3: TGTGCCAGCAGCCTCGCAAGCAACACTGAAGCTTTCTTT.